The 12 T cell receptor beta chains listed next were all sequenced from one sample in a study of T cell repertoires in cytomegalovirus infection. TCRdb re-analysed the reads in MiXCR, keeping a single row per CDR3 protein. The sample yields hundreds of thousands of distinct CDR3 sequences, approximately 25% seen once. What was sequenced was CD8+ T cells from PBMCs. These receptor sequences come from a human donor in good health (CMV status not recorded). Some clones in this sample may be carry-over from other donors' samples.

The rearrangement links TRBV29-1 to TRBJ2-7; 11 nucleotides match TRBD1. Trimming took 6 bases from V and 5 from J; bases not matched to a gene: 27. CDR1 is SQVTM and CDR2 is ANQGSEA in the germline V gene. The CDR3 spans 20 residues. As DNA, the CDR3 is TGCAGCGTGAAAAGGGGCCCCAATGGACAGGGGGCGCGGAGCTTGGACGAGCAGTACGTC. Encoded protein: CSVKRGPNGQGARSLDEQYV.

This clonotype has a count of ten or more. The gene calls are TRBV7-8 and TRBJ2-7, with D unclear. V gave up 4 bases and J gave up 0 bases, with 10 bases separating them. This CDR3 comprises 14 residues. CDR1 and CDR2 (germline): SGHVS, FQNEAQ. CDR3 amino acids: CASSSALSSYEQYV. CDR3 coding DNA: TGTGCCAGCAGCTCCGCTTTATCCTCCTACGAGCAGTACGTC.

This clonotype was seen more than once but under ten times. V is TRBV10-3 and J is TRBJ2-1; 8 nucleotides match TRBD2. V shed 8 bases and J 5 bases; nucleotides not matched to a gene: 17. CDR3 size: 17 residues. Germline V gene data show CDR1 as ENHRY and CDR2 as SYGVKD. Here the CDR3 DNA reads TGTGCCATCCAAAGGCGGGGGGCCATCCCCATTGACAATGAGCAGTTCTTC. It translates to CAIQRRGAIPIDNEQFF.

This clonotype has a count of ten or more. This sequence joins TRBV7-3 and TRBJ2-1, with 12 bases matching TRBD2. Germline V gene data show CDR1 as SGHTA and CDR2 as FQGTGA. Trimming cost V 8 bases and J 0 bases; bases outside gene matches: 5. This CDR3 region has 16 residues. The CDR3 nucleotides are TGTGCCAGCGGATCGACTAGCGGGAGCTCCTACAATGAGCAGTTCTTC. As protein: CASGSTSGSSYNEQFF.

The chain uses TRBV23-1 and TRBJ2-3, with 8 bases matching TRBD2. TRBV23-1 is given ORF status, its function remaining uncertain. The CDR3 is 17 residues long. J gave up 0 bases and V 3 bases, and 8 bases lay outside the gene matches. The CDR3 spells CASSHTGGERSTDTQYF. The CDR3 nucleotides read TGCGCCAGCAGTCATACCGGGGGGGAACGGAGCACAGATACGCAGTATTTT.

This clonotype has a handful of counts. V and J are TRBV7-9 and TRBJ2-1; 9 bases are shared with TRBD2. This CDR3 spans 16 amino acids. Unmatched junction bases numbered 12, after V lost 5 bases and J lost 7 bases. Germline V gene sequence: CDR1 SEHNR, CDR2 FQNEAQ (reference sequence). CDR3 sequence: CASSARGRGGGNEQFF. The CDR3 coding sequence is TGTGCCAGCAGCGCCCGAGGGCGGGGGGGCGGGAATGAGCAGTTCTTC.

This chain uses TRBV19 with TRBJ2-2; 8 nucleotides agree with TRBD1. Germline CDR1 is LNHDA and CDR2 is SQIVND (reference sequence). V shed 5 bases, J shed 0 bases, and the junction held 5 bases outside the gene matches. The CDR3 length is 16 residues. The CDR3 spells CASSSGQGPNTGELFF. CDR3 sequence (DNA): TGTGCCAGTAGTTCCGGACAGGGCCCGAACACCGGGGAGCTGTTTTTT.

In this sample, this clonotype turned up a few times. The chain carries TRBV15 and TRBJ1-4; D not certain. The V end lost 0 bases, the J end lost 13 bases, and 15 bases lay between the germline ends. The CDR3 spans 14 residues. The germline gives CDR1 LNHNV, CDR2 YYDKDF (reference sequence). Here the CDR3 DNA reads TGTGCCACCAGCAGAGATCGGGAGGGTCGAGTACTGTTTTTT. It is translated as CATSRDREGRVLFF.

The CDR3 bases are TGCAGTGCGGAGGGGGGCTACGAGCAGTACGTC. Its translation is CSAEGGYEQYV. The chain links TRBV20-1 to TRBJ2-7; D possibly uses TRBD1 or TRBD2 (6 bases each). The CDR3 is made up of 11 amino acids. The V and J ends lost 6 bases and 3 bases respectively, with 9 bases between them. The germline CDR1 and CDR2 sequences are DFQATT and SNEGSKA (reference sequence).

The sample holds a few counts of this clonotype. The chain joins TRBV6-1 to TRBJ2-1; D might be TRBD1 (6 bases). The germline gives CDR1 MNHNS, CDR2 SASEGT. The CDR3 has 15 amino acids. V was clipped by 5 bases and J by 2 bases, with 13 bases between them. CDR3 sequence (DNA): TGTGCCAGCAGTCCGGGACACGGAACCTACAATGAGCAGTTCTTC. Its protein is CASSPGHGTYNEQFF.

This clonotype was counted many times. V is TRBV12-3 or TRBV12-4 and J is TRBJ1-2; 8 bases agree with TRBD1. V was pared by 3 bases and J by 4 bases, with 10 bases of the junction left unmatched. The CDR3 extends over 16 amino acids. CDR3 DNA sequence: TGTGCCAGCAGTTTTTACAGGACAGGGAAAGCCTATGGCTACACCTTC. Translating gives CASSFYRTGKAYGYTF.

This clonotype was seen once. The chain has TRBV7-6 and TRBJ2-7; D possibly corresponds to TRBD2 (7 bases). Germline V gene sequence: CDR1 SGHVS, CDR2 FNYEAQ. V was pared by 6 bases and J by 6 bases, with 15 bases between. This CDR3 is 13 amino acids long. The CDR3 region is CASRLGGGGEQYF. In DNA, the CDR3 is TGTGCCAGCAGACTAGGGGGGGGGGGCGAGCAGTACTTC. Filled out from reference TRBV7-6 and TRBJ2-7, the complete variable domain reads GAGVSQSPRYKVTKRGQDVALRCDPISGHVSLYWYRQALGQGPEFLTYFNYEAQQDKSGLPNDRFSAERPEGSISTLTIQRTEQRDSAMYRCASRLGGGGEQYFGPGTRLTVT.